This T cell receptor beta chain was found in a study of T cells after posttransplantation cyclophosphamide. Study-level results: TRB overlap between skin or GI tissue T cells and blood was limited. Later blood repertoires were often dominated by clones from the donor CD8+ memory compartment. After PTCy, TRB diversity resembled that of CNI/methotrexate controls.

Some clones are missing from TCRdb's copy, which holds only in-frame ones; the method was immunoSEQ multiplex PCR. The table lists thousands of clones, with no singletons. This clone was picked up many times. Its antigen is unidentified. This CDR3 comprises 11 residues. V was shortened by 6 bases and J by 8 bases, with 10 bases between the two germline ends. Germline assignment: CDR1 SGHVS and CDR2 FQNEAQ. Treatment was busulfan-fludarabine conditioning, a marrow graft, and cyclophosphamide on days +3 and +4. J is TRBJ1-1 and V is TRBV7-8; D unresolved. This receptor was obtained from a female patient aged 50-59 years who received an allogeneic stem cell transplant from an unrelated donor, was CMV-positive, and had acute GVHD only. A subset of T cells may come from the graft donor. The sample in question was PBMCs, obtained after allogeneic stem cell transplant with posttransplant cyclophosphamide. CDR3 in DNA: TGTGCCAGCAGAGCCTCGAGGGAAGCTTTCTTT. Its protein product is CASRASREAFF.